This T cell receptor beta chain comes out of a study of CD8 T cells in Susac syndrome. While CD8+ and CD4+ T cells were isolated negatively, TEMRA cells were enriched by FACS. From germline, CDR1 is SQVTM and CDR2 ANQGSEA. Between the trimmed V and J ends, which lost 4 bases and 11 bases, there was a span of 15 bases. The CDR3 is 12 residues long. RNA in amounts of roughly 0.5 to 1 ug was reverse transcribed with random hexamers. Multiplex immunoSEQ PCR targeted 54 Vbeta and 13 Jbeta TCR beta segments. A single record per CDR3 protein comes from TCRdb applying MiXCR to the immunoSEQ multiplex PCR reads. The sample yields roughly 47,000 distinct CDR3 sequences, 80% to 95% seen once.

The chain combines TRBV29-1 with TRBJ1-3, with D unclear. The TCR originated in a human donor in good health. Sequencing was done on a sample of CD8+ T cells from PBMCs. The CDR3, as DNA: TGCAGCGTTGCGTTAGGGCAGTCGGCCATATATTTT. This codes for CSVALGQSAIYF.